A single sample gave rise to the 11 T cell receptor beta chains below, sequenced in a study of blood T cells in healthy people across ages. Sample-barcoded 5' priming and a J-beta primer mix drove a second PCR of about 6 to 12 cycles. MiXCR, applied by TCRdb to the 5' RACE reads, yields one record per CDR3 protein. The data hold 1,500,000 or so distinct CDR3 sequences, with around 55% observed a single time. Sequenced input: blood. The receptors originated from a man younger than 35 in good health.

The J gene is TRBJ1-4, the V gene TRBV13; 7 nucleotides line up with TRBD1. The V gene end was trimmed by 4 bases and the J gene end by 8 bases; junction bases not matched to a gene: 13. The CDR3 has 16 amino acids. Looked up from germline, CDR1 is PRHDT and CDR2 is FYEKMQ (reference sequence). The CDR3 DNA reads TGTGCCAGCAGCTCCGGGACAGTTGGAGGGAGCGAAAAACTGTTTTTT. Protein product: CASSSGTVGGSEKLFF. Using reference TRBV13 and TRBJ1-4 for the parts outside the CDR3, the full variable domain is AAGVIQSPRHLIKEKRETATLKCYPIPRHDTVYWYQQGPGQDPQFLISFYEKMQSDKGSIPDRFSAQQFSDYHSELNMSSLELGDSALYFCASSSGTVGGSEKLFFGSGTQLSVL.

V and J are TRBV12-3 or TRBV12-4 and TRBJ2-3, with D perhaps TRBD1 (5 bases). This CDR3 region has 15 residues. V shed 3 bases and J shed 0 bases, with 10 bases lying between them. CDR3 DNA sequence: TGTGCCAGCAGTTTTGGGGCAGGGAGCACAGATACGCAGTATTTT. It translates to CASSFGAGSTDTQYF.

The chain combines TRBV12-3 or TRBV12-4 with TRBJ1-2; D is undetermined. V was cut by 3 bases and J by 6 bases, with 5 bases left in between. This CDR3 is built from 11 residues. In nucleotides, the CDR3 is TGTGCCAGCAGTTTGGGGAATGGCTACACCTTC. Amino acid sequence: CASSLGNGYTF.

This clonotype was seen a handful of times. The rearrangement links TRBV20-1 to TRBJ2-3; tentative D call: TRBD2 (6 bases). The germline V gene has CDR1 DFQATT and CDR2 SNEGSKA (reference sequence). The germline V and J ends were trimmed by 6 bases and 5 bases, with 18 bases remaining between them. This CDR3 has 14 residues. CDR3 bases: TGCAGTGCCAGCCCGGGACTTGACGGAGATACGCAGTATTTT. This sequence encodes CSASPGLDGDTQYF.

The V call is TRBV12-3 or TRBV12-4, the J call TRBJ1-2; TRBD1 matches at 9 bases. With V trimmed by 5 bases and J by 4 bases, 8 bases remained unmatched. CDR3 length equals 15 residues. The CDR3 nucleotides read TGTGCCAGCAGTCCCGACAGGGGGAAAGGCTATGGCTACACCTTC. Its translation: CASSPDRGKGYGYTF.

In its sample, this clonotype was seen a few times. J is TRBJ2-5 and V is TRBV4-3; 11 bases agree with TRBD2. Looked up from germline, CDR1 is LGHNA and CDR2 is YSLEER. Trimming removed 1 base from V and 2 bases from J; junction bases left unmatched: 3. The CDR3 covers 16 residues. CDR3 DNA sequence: TGCGCCAGCAGCCAAGGTGTAGCGGGGGGGCAAGAGACCCAGTACTTC. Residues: CASSQGVAGGQETQYF.

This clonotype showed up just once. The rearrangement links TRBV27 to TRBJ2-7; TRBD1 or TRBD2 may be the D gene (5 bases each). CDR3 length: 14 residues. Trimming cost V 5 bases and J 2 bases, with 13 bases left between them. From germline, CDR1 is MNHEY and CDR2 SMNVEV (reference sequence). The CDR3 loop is CASSPQTAAYEQYF. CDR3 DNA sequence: TGTGCCAGCAGTCCACAGACAGCGGCCTACGAGCAGTACTTC.

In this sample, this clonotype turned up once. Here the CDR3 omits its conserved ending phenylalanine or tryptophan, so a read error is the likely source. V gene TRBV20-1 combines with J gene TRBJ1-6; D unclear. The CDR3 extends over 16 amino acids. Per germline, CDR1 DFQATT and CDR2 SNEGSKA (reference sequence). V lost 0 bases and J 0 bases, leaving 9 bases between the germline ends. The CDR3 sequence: CSARDIPNSYNSPLHL. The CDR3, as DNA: TGCAGTGCTAGAGATATACCAAACTCCTATAATTCACCCCTCCACCTT.

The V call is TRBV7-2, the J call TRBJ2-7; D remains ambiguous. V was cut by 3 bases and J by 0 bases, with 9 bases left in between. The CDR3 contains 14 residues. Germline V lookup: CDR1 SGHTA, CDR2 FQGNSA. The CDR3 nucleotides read TGTGCCAGCAGCTTGATGGTTGCCTCCTACGAGCAGTACTTC. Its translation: CASSLMVASYEQYF.

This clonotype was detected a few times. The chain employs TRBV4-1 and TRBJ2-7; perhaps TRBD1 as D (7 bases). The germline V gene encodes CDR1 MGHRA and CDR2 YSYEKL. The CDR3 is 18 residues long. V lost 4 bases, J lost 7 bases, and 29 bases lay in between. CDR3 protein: CASSLQGGLRPIMWEQYF. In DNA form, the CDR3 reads TGCGCCAGCAGCCTCCAGGGGGGACTGCGCCCTATAATGTGGGAGCAGTACTTC.

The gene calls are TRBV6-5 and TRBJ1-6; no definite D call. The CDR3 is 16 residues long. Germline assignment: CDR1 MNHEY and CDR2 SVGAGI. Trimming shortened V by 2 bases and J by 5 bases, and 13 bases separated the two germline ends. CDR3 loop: CASSYAGSSNNSPLHF. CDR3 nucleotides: TGTGCCAGCAGTTACGCGGGGAGCTCGAATAATTCACCCCTCCACTTT.